This T cell receptor beta chain was obtained from a study of cytomegalovirus exposure and HLA in healthy donors. General study results and limits: By a later analysis, the bulk of CMV-associated TCR beta chains appeared HLA-restricted. At a 0.05 false discovery rate, a later analysis found some 17,000 TCR beta sequences to be associated with HLA alleles. Rarity characterized most TCR sequences, yet some public TCRs appeared in many donors.

This clone has a handful of counts. Its antigen remains unidentified. V was cut by 3 bases and J by 1 base, with 10 bases left in between. The CDR3 covers 14 residues. The germline V gene encodes CDR1 LGHNT and CDR2 FRNRAP. The PCR ran on 60 Vbeta and 13 Jbeta primers. Assay used: immunoSEQ multiplex PCR; TCRdb lists only in-frame clones, some missing. The repertoire holds roughly 180,000 clones, with approximately 84% as singletons. The clonotype was recovered from a boy aged 10-17 years in good health and CMV-seronegative. This chain joins TRBV12-5 and TRBJ2-7; weak D call: TRBD1 (6 bases). The sample taken for sequencing was PBMCs. Here the CDR3 reads CASGFGQNSYEQYF. The CDR3 DNA reads as TGTGCTAGTGGTTTTGGACAGAATTCCTACGAGCAGTACTTC.